Shown below are 2 T cell receptor beta chains from a single sample sequenced in a study of response to subunit inactivated influenza vaccine. A single record per CDR3 protein comes from TCRdb applying MiXCR to the RT-PCR reads. The table records about 650,000 distinct CDR3 sequences, 14% of them present only once. Source: PBMCs from blood, taken less than 15 days before vaccination. These receptors all stem from a man in his fifties who received an inactivated influenza vaccine.

The chain links TRBV6-2 or TRBV6-3 to TRBJ2-5, with 13 nucleotides matching TRBD2. This CDR3 is 17 amino acids long. CDR1 is MNHEY and CDR2 is SVGEGT in the germline V gene. J gave up 2 bases and V 0 bases, and 3 bases lay outside the gene matches. DNA for the CDR3: TGTGCCAGCAGTTACTCACTAGCGGGAGGGCTGCAAGAGACCCAGTACTTC. Its translation: CASSYSLAGGLQETQYF.

The V gene is TRBV6-1, the J gene TRBJ1-1, with unresolved D. The germline V and J ends were trimmed by 1 base and 6 bases, with 15 bases remaining between them. From germline, CDR1 is MNHNS and CDR2 SASEGT. The CDR3 runs 15 residues. Here the CDR3 reads CASSEGVASAAEAFF. The CDR3 DNA follows: TGTGCCAGCAGTGAAGGGGTGGCCTCCGCCGCTGAAGCTTTCTTT.